These 31 T cell receptor beta chains originate from one sample sequenced in a study of CD8 T cells in Susac syndrome. A quantity of 0.5 to 1 ug RNA underwent reverse transcription using random hexamers. TCRdb re-analysed the immunoSEQ multiplex PCR reads in MiXCR, keeping a single row per CDR3 protein. The sample holds 150,000 or so distinct CDR3 sequences; 90% to 97% are singletons and the top ten take 0.1% to 0.15%. The material sequenced was CD4+ T cells from PBMCs. The receptors here all came from a human donor with Susac syndrome.

V and J are TRBV28 and TRBJ2-5; D is uncertain. The CDR3 runs 13 residues. V was pared by 8 bases and J by 0 bases, with 10 bases between. Germline V CDR1 and CDR2: MDHEN, SYDVKM. The CDR3 region has the DNA TGTGCCAGCCTCTCTTGGGACCAAGAGACCCAGTACTTC. This gives the protein CASLSWDQETQYF.

This clonotype was counted only a few times. The chain links TRBV6-5 to TRBJ1-2; D gene unclear. The length of the CDR3 is 13 residues. V gave up 0 bases and J gave up 2 bases, with 4 bases separating them. CDR1 is MNHEY, CDR2 SVGAGI, per germline. In DNA, the CDR3 is TGTGCCAGCAGTTACTCCTCGAACTATGGCTACACCTTC. Its translation is CASSYSSNYGYTF.

The chain couples TRBV29-1 to TRBJ1-1; the D gene is possibly TRBD1 (5 bases). CDR3 length: 16 amino acids. Germline CDR1 SQVTM, CDR2 ANQGSEA. The V gene lost 6 bases and the J gene lost 5 bases, with 25 bases spanning the gap. CDR3 sequence reads: CSVGREEGRLYTEAFF. The CDR3 DNA sequence: TGCAGCGTGGGACGGGAAGAGGGGAGGTTGTATACTGAAGCTTTCTTT.

The chain links TRBV14 to TRBJ2-5; D unresolved. With 9 bases removed from V and 5 bases from J, the gap between germline ends came to 22 bases. Germline V CDR1 and CDR2: SGHDN, FVKESK. This CDR3 region has 15 residues. CDR3 nucleotide sequence: TGTGCCAGTTCGTCGATCCAACGCTCAGCGGAGACCCAGTACTTC. Translation gives CASSSIQRSAETQYF.

The chain is built from TRBV20-1 and TRBJ2-2; D not certain. Germline CDR1 is DFQATT and CDR2 is SNEGSKA (reference sequence). CDR3 length: 14 residues. V lost 2 bases to trimming and J lost 5 bases, with 12 bases between them. CDR3 nucleotides: TGCAGTGCTAGATTAGCTGAAGTGACCGGGGAGCTGTTTTTT. Protein product: CSARLAEVTGELFF.

J is TRBJ1-4 and V is TRBV18, with D perhaps matching TRBD1 (5 bases). With 4 bases removed from V and 12 bases from J, the gap between germline ends came to 12 bases. The CDR3 is 12 amino acids. Germline V gives CDR1 KGHSH, CDR2 LQKENI. This CDR3 is CASSLPEGQLFF. The CDR3 coding sequence is TGTGCCAGCTCACTTCCGGAGGGGCAACTGTTTTTT. Combining the CDR3 with reference TRBV18 and TRBJ1-4 gives the whole variable domain NAGVMQNPRHLVRRRGQEARLRCSPMKGHSHVYWYRQLPEEGLKFMVYLQKENIIDESGMPKERFSAEFPKEGPSILRIQQVVRGDSAAYFCASSLPEGQLFFGSGTQLSVL.

The chain is built from TRBV29-1 and TRBJ2-7; D possibly corresponds to TRBD1 (6 bases). Germline V CDR1 and CDR2: SQVTM, ANQGSEA. This CDR3 region has 16 residues. Between the trimmed V and J ends, which lost 8 bases and 0 bases, there was a span of 23 bases. CDR3 nucleotides: TGCAGCCGACACTTAAACCGGGACACCTTCTCCTACGAGCAGTACTTC. Protein sequence: CSRHLNRDTFSYEQYF.

The rearrangement links TRBV14 to TRBJ2-3, with 14 bases matching TRBD2. The germline gives CDR1 SGHDN, CDR2 FVKESK. The CDR3 sequence is 17 residues long. V dropped 0 bases and J dropped 4; count of bases not matched to a gene: 3. The CDR3 spells CASSQDPGLAGADTQYF. The DNA for the CDR3 is TGTGCCAGCAGCCAAGATCCGGGACTAGCGGGAGCAGATACGCAGTATTTT.

The chain combines TRBV18 with TRBJ1-1, with TRBD1 as a possible D gene (5 bases). The CDR3 consists of 13 residues. Germline CDR1 and CDR2: KGHSH and LQKENI. V lost 8 bases to trimming and J lost 4 bases, with 14 bases between them. CDR3 region: CASGSRVGTEAFF. The CDR3 nucleotides read TGTGCCAGCGGATCCAGGGTGGGCACTGAAGCTTTCTTT.

The chain has TRBV9 and TRBJ2-1; D is unclear. V dropped 0 bases and J dropped 9 bases, with 7 bases sitting between them. Germline assignment: CDR1 SGDLS and CDR2 YYNGEE. The CDR3 is 12 amino acids. The CDR3 loop is CASSVERSEQFF. The CDR3 DNA is TGTGCCAGCAGCGTAGAGAGGAGTGAGCAGTTCTTC.

J is TRBJ2-2 and V is TRBV3-1; a possible D gene is TRBD1 (6 bases). This CDR3 spans 16 amino acids. The germline V and J ends were trimmed by 2 bases and 3 bases, with 13 bases remaining between them. Germline CDR1 is LGHDT and CDR2 is YNNKEL (reference sequence). The CDR3 DNA sequence: TGTGCCAGCAGCCAACCCGGACAGACCTACACCGGGGAGCTGTTTTTT. It specifies CASSQPGQTYTGELFF.

The CDR3 is CASSHPFYEQYV. CDR3 DNA: TGTGCCAGCAGTCATCCATTCTACGAGCAGTACGTC. The rearrangement links TRBV6-9 to TRBJ2-7; D remains unclear. Between the trimmed V and J ends, which lost 5 bases and 3 bases, there was a span of 8 bases. Germline V CDR1 and CDR2: MNHGY, SVAAGI. CDR3 length: 12 residues.

The chain links TRBV7-9 to TRBJ2-2, with TRBD1 as a possible D gene (5 bases). The V gene lost 5 bases and the J gene lost 0 bases, with 10 bases spanning the gap. The CDR3 is 15 amino acids. CDR1 and CDR2 (germline): SEHNR, FQNEAQ (reference sequence). DNA for the CDR3: TGTGCCAGCAGCGTAAGGGGCCCGAACACCGGGGAGCTGTTTTTT. Its translation is CASSVRGPNTGELFF.

This chain uses TRBV30 with TRBJ2-2; 9 positions agree with TRBD2. This CDR3 is 14 amino acids long. Looked up from germline, CDR1 is GTSNPN and CDR2 is SVGIG (reference sequence). Trimming removed 2 bases from V and 9 bases from J; junction bases left unmatched: 7. In nucleotides, the CDR3 is TGTGCCTGGAGTTCCGGGACTAGCCGCAGGGAGCTGTTTTTT. Translating gives CAWSSGTSRRELFF.

The chain recombines TRBV6-2 or TRBV6-3 with TRBJ2-1, with D maybe TRBD2 (7 bases). From germline, CDR1 is MNHEY and CDR2 SVGEGT. The CDR3 totals 16 residues. The V end was cut by 2 bases, the J end by 8 bases, with 19 bases between. The CDR3 nucleotides are TGTGCCAGCAGTTACCCTCCGGGGGGCCTTGGGGATGAGCAGTTCTTC. Residues: CASSYPPGGLGDEQFF.

V and J are TRBV4-3 and TRBJ2-7, with D possibly being TRBD2 (6 bases). CDR1 and CDR2 (germline): LGHNA, YSLEER. This CDR3 is 14 amino acids long. Trimming took 1 base from V and 2 from J, leaving 9 bases between them. The CDR3 DNA reads as TGCGCCAGCAGCCAAGGGAGCGGGCCCTACGAGCAGTACTTC. The encoded protein is CASSQGSGPYEQYF.

The V and J genes are TRBV6-4 and TRBJ2-1, with a weak D call TRBD2 (6 bases). From germline, CDR1 is MRHNA and CDR2 SNTAGT. The CDR3 totals 13 residues. The V gene lost 3 bases and the J gene lost 9 bases, with 12 bases spanning the gap. CDR3 nucleotides: TGTGCCAGCAGTGAACTACCGCGGGGTGAGCAGTTCTTC. It is translated as CASSELPRGEQFF.

This sequence joins TRBV6-1 and TRBJ1-4, with 7 bases aligning to TRBD1. There are 16 residues in the CDR3. V shed 5 bases and J 3 bases; nucleotides not matched to a gene: 9. CDR1 is MNHNS, CDR2 SASEGT, per germline. The CDR3 reads CASSTISGTANEKLFF. The CDR3, as DNA: TGTGCCAGCAGTACCATTTCCGGGACAGCTAATGAAAAACTGTTTTTT.

The rearrangement joins TRBV19 to TRBJ1-5, with 7 bases lining up with TRBD1. The CDR3 consists of 16 residues. V dropped 7 bases and J dropped 1; count of bases not matched to a gene: 10. From germline, CDR1 is LNHDA and CDR2 SQIVND (reference sequence). The DNA for the CDR3 is TGTGCCAGTACCGTATACAGGGGATTGAGCAATCAGCCCCAGCATTTT. This codes for CASTVYRGLSNQPQHF. The entire variable domain, with the rest obtained from reference TRBV19 and TRBJ1-5, is as follows: DGGITQSPKYLFRKEGQNVTLSCEQNLNHDAMYWYRQDPGQGLRLIYYSQIVNDFQKGDIAEGYSVSREKKESFPLTVTSAQKNPTAFYLCASTVYRGLSNQPQHFGDGTRLSIL.

The V gene is TRBV7-9, the J gene TRBJ2-5, with D possibly called TRBD1 or TRBD2 (7 bases each). This CDR3 has 15 residues. Per the germline V gene, CDR1 is SEHNR and CDR2 is FQNEAQ (reference sequence). The V end lost 2 bases, the J end lost 2 bases, and 12 bases lay between the germline ends. The CDR3, as DNA: TGTGCCAGCAGCTTACAGGGGGGGATACAAGAGACCCAGTACTTC. Translated: CASSLQGGIQETQYF.

The V gene is TRBV14, the J gene TRBJ1-1; D ambiguous. The germline CDR1 and CDR2 sequences are SGHDN and FVKESK. The germline V and J ends were trimmed by 2 bases and 1 base, with 8 bases remaining between them. The CDR3 extends over 14 amino acids. The CDR3 nucleotides are TGTGCCAGCAGCCAATCTTACAGGAACACTGAAGCTTTCTTT. Amino acid sequence: CASSQSYRNTEAFF.

This chain connects TRBV4-2 to TRBJ2-3; 9 bases agree with TRBD2. CDR1 LGHNA and CDR2 YNFKEQ come from the germline V gene. Trimming removed 3 bases from V and 6 bases from J; junction bases left unmatched: 13. There are 17 residues in the CDR3. The CDR3 sequence is CASSQSLAGPAGDTQYF. The CDR3 coding sequence is TGTGCCAGCAGCCAGAGTCTAGCGGGACCCGCCGGGGATACGCAGTATTTT.

This chain joins TRBV19 and TRBJ2-1; D is perhaps TRBD2 (5 bases). V was clipped by 3 bases and J by 5 bases, with 14 bases between them. The germline CDR1 and CDR2 sequences are LNHDA and SQIVND (reference sequence). The CDR3 totals 15 residues. The DNA for the CDR3 is TGTGCCAGTAGTATGTGGCGGGCGACCGACAATGAGCAGTTCTTC. It encodes CASSMWRATDNEQFF.

The chain uses TRBV6-2 or TRBV6-3 and TRBJ2-7; D uncertain. Trimming shortened V by 5 bases and J by 3 bases, and 11 bases separated the two germline ends. This CDR3 comprises 13 residues. Germline CDR1 MNHEY, CDR2 SVGEGT. CDR3 bases: TGTGCCAGCAGTATGGATCGCCTCTACGAGCAGTACGTC. Translated, it gives CASSMDRLYEQYV.

V gene TRBV7-2 combines with J gene TRBJ1-1; possibly TRBD1 for D (5 bases). This CDR3 region has 14 residues. V lost 8 bases and J lost 0, with 13 bases in between. Germline loops: CDR1 SGHTA, CDR2 FQGNSA. The CDR3 DNA reads as TGTGCCAGCCGGAGGGGCGCTCTGAACACTGAAGCTTTCTTT. This gives the protein CASRRGALNTEAFF.

This chain links TRBV28 with TRBJ2-7; 8 bases agree with TRBD1. The CDR3 has 14 residues. V gave up 6 bases and J gave up 2 bases; unmatched junction bases: 6. Germline values: CDR1 MDHEN, CDR2 SYDVKM. The CDR3 region has the DNA TGTGCCAGCAGACCGACCAGGGGGCCCTACGAGCAGTACTTC. Translating it yields CASRPTRGPYEQYF.

The rearrangement uses TRBV12-3 or TRBV12-4 and TRBJ1-2, with a tentative D call TRBD1 (5 bases). CDR3 length: 13 residues. Trimming took 5 bases from V and 6 from J, leaving 13 bases between them. The CDR3 nucleotides are TGTGCCAGCAGTGCACCAGGGTCGAATGGCTACACCTTC. Translated: CASSAPGSNGYTF.

This clonotype was recorded only once. The V and J genes are TRBV29-1 and TRBJ2-1; the D is unclear. Germline values: CDR1 SQVTM, CDR2 ANQGSEA. V gave up 4 bases and J gave up 0 bases, with 10 bases separating them. CDR3 length: 14 residues. The CDR3 sequence: CSVGWSSSYNEQFF. CDR3 coding DNA: TGCAGCGTTGGTTGGTCGAGCTCCTACAATGAGCAGTTCTTC.

The chain employs TRBV3-1 and TRBJ1-4; D not resolved. This CDR3 is 14 amino acids long. CDR1 and CDR2 from the germline V gene are LGHDT and YNNKEL (reference sequence). V was pared by 11 bases and J by 1 base, with 14 bases between. CDR3 in amino acids: CACGRAETNEKLFF. CDR3 coding DNA: TGTGCCTGCGGGAGGGCTGAAACTAATGAAAAACTGTTTTTT.

V is TRBV7-9 and J is TRBJ2-7; TRBD2 agrees at 7 bases. The germline gives CDR1 SEHNR, CDR2 FQNEAQ (reference sequence). The CDR3 is 13 amino acids. The V segment lost 5 bases and the J segment 3 bases; nucleotides outside the gene matches: 4. The CDR3 DNA reads TGTGCCAGCAGCCCGTCGGGGGGCTACGAGCAGTACGTC. This sequence encodes CASSPSGGYEQYV.

Written as DNA, the CDR3 is TGTGCCAGCAGCTTACTAGCGGGACGCACCTACAATGAGCAGTTCTTC. This sequence encodes CASSLLAGRTYNEQFF. The rearrangement joins TRBV5-6 to TRBJ2-1; 10 bases align to TRBD2. The CDR3 length is 16 residues. Germline CDR1 is SGHDT and CDR2 is YYEEEE. Trimming cost V 2 bases and J 2 bases; bases outside gene matches: 4.